The clone carrying this T cell receptor beta chain was observed a single time. The CDR3 is made up of 13 amino acids. Trimming pared 0 bases from V and 6 bases from J, leaving 11 bases between. Per the germline V gene, CDR1 is SQVTM and CDR2 is ANQGSEA. This record comes from a study of blood T cell repertoires in COVID-19. Turning to the study itself: Collection of acute and convalescent COVID-19 samples took place in the United States, Italy and Spain. From T cells, B-cell-depleted T cells, or PBMCs came the material, which was cDNA or gDNA.

The table came from immunoSEQ multiplex PCR; TCRdb's copy has only in-frame clones and leaves some out. The sample holds approximately 180,000 clones, 75% to 90% seen once. Participant age was about 18 to 89 years, and participants resided in fewer than 30 US areas. Assignment of participants to cohorts was predicated upon participant-reported clinical history. The chain carries TRBV29-1 and TRBJ1-2, with D unclear. The receptor's source is a middle-aged woman with acute COVID-19. Sequenced: PBMCs or T cells enriched from blood (not recorded which). The CDR3 is CSVEEEGIDGYTF. The CDR3 DNA reads as TGCAGCGTTGAAGAGGAGGGAATCGATGGCTACACCTTC.